Here is one TCR beta chain with its context. This entry belongs to a study of CD8+ T cells in alopecia areata. Germline V gives CDR1 SGDLS, CDR2 YYNGEE. V shed 1 base and J shed 8 bases, with 15 bases lying between them. The CDR3 runs to 14 residues. Lesional scalp tissue (obtained by punch biopsy) and peripheral blood were collected from alopecia areata patients. Extraction and reverse transcription of RNA yielded cDNA as the sequencing template. Measured with immunoSEQ multiplex PCR; TCRdb has only the in-frame clones, and not every one. The table has about 150,000 clones, 50% to 65% seen once. This specimen consisted of CD8+ T cells sorted from blood, obtained at week 0. The receptor's source is a human donor with alopecia areata. The V call is TRBV9, the J call TRBJ2-5; no definite D call. This chain's CDR3 is CASSVTPIDGTQYF. The DNA of the CDR3 is TGTGCCAGCAGCGTAACGCCAATTGATGGTACCCAGTACTTC. Variable domain in full (rest from reference TRBV9 and TRBJ2-5): DSGVTQTPKHLITATGQRVTLRCSPRSGDLSVYWYQQSLDQGLQFLIQYYNGEERAKGNILERFSAQQFPDLHSELNLSSLELGDSALYFCASSVTPIDGTQYFGPGTRLLVL.